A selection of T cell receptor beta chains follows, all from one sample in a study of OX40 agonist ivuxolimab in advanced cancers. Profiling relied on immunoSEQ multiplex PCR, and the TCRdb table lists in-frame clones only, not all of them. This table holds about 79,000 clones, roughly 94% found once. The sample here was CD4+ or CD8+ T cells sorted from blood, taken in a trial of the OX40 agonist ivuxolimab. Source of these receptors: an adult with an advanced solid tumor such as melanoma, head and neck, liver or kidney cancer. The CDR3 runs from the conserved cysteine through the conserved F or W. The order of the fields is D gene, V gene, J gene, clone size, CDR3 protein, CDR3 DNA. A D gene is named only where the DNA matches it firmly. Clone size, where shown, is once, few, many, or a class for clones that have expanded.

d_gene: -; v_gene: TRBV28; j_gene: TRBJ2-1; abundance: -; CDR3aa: CASSSPGGGEQFF; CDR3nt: TGTGCCAGCAGTTCCCCGGGGGGCGGCGAGCAGTTCTTC
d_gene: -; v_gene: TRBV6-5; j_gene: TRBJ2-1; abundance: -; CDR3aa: CASSYGSGRNEQFF; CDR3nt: TGTGCCAGCAGTTACGGGTCCGGGCGTAATGAGCAGTTCTTC
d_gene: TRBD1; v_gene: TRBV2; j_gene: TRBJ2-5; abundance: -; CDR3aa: CASKTGSFFQETQYF; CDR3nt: TGTGCCAGCAAGACAGGGTCATTCTTCCAAGAGACCCAGTACTTC
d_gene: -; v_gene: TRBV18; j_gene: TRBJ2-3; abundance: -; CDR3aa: CASSPADTQYF; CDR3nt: TGTGCCAGCTCACCGGCCGATACGCAGTATTTT
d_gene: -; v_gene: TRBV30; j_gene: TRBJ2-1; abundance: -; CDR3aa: CAWSGTDNEQFF; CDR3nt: TGTGCCTGGAGTGGAACCGACAATGAGCAGTTCTTC
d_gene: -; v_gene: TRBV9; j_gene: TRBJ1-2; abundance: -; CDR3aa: CASSFRDGYGYTF; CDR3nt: TGTGCCAGCAGCTTCAGGGACGGGTATGGCTACACCTTC
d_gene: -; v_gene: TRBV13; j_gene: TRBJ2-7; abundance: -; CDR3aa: CASSPRRTRYEQYF; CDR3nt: TGTGCCAGCAGCCCGCGGAGGACCCGCTACGAGCAGTACTTC
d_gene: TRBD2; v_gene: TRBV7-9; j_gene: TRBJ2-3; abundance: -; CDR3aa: CASSLVGGGSADTQYF; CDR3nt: TGTGCCAGCAGCTTAGTCGGCGGGGGTAGCGCAGATACGCAGTATTTT
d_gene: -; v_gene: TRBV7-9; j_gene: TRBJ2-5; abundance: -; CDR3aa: CASSSTGSGETQYF; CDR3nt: TGTGCCAGCAGCAGTACAGGGTCAGGGGAGACCCAGTACTTC
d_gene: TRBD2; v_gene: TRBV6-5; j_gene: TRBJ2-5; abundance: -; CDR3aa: CASNIAGGSRETQYF; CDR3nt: TGTGCCAGCAATATAGCGGGGGGAAGTCGGGAGACCCAGTACTTC
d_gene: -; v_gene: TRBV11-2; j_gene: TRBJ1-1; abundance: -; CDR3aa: CASSLVVLDSSEAFF; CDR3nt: TGTGCCAGCAGCTTAGTGGTGTTAGACAGCTCTGAAGCTTTCTTT
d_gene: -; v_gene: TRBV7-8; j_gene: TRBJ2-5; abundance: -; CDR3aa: CASSLGVRQETQYF; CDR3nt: TGTGCCAGCAGCTTAGGGGTTAGGCAAGAGACCCAGTACTTC
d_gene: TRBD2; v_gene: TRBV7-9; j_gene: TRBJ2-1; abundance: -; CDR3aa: CASSLALAGDANNEQFF; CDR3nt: TGTGCCAGCAGCTTAGCATTAGCGGGAGATGCGAACAATGAGCAGTTCTTC
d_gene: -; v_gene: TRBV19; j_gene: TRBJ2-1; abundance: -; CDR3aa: CASTNPYNEQFF; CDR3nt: TGTGCCAGTACCAACCCTTACAATGAGCAGTTCTTC
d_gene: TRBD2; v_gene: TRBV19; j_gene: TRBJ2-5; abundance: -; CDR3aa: CASSIPRLAGGQETQYF; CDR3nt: TGTGCCAGTAGTATACCCCGACTAGCGGGAGGTCAAGAGACCCAGTACTTC
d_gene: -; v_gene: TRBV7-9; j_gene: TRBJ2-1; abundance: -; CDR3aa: CAGELSGWNEQFF; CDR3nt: TGTGCCGGTGAACTTTCAGGGTGGAATGAGCAGTTCTTC
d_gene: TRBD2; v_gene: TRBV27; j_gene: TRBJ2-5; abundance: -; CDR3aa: CASSLYGGLAGLLETQYF; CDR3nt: TGTGCCAGCAGTTTATATGGGGGACTAGCGGGCCTCCTGGAGACCCAGTACTTC
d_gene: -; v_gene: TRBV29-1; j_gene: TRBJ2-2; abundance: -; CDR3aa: CSVYDRSNTGELFF; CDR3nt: TGCAGCGTCTACGACAGATCGAACACCGGGGAGCTGTTTTTT
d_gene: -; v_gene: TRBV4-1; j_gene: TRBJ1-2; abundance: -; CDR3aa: CASSGRGTHGYTF; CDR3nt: TGCGCCAGCAGCGGGAGGGGGACCCATGGCTACACCTTC
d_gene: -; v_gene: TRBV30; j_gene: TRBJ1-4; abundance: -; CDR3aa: CAWSPDGSATNEKLFF; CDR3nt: TGTGCCTGGAGTCCCGACGGGAGTGCAACTAATGAAAAACTGTTTTTT
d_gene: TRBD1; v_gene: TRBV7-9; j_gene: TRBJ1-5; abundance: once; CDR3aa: CASSLGQGGQPQHF; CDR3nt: TGTGCCAGCAGCTTAGGCCAGGGGGGTCAGCCCCAGCATTTT
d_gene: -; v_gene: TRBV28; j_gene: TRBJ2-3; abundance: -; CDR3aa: CASSLRGPKGDTQYF; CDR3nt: TGTGCCAGCAGCTTAAGGGGACCAAAAGGGGATACGCAGTATTTT
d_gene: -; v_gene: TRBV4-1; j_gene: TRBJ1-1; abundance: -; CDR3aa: CASSQGPQDGAFF; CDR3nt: TGCGCCAGCAGCCAAGGGCCTCAGGACGGTGCTTTCTTT
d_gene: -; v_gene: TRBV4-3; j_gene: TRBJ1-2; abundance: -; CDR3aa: CASSEGQSSYYGYTF; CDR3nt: TGCGCCAGCAGCGAAGGACAGTCTTCGTACTATGGCTACACCTTC
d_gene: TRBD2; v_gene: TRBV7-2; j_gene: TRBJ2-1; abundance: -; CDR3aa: CASSRINLGGGNNEQFF; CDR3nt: TGTGCCAGCAGCCGTATAAATCTGGGCGGGGGAAACAATGAGCAGTTCTTC
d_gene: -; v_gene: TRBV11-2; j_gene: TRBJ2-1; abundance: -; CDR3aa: CASSPGPSYNEQFF; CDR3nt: TGTGCCAGCAGCCCCGGACCCTCCTACAATGAGCAGTTCTTC
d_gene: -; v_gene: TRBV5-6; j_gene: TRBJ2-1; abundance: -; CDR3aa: CASFGLTNDEQFF; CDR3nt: TGTGCCAGCTTCGGCCTGACTAACGATGAGCAGTTCTTC
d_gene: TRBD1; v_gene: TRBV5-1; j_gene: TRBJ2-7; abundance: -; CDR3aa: CASGTGLSYEQYF; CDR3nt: TGCGCCAGTGGGACAGGGCTCTCCTACGAGCAGTACTTC
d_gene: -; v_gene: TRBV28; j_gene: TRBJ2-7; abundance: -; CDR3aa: CASKSPYNAYEQYF; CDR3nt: TGTGCCAGCAAATCCCCCTATAACGCCTACGAGCAGTACTTC
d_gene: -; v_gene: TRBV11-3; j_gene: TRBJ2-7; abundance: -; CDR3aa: CASSPRDSSYEQYF; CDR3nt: TGTGCCAGCAGCCCTCGGGACTCCTCCTACGAGCAGTACTTC
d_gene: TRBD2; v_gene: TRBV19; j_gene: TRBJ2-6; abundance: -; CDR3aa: CASSISSGGAWANVLTF; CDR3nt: TGTGCCAGTAGTATATCAAGCGGGGGGGCCTGGGCCAACGTCCTGACTTTC
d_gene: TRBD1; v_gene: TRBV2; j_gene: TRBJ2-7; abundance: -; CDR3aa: CASGDRVLYEQYF; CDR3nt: TGTGCCAGCGGGGACAGGGTTTTATACGAGCAGTACTTC
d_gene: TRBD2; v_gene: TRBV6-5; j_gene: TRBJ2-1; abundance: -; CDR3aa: CASSYSSGNNEQFF; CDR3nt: TGTGCCAGCAGTTACTCGAGCGGGAACAATGAGCAGTTCTTC
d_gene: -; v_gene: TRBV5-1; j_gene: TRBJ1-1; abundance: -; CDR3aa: CASSFGGGTEAFF; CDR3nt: TGCGCCAGCAGCTTTGGTGGGGGGACTGAAGCTTTCTTT
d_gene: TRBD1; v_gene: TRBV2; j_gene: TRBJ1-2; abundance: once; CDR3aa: CASSDGTGGNGYTF; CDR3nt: TGTGCCAGCAGTGATGGGACAGGGGGCAATGGCTACACCTTC
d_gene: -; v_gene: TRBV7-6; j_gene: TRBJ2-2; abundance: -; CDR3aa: CASSQGLGRNTGELFF; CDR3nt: TGTGCCAGCAGCCAAGGTTTGGGACGGAACACCGGGGAGCTGTTTTTT
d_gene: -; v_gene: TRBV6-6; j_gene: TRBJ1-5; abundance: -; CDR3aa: CASSLLGPGNQPQHF; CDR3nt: TGTGCCAGCAGCTTGCTGGGTCCGGGCAATCAGCCCCAGCATTTT
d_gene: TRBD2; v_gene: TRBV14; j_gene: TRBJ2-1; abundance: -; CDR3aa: CASSQRPGTSVNNEQFF; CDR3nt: TGTGCCAGCAGCCAAAGACCCGGGACTAGCGTTAACAATGAGCAGTTCTTC
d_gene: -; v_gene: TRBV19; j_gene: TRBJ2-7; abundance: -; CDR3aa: CASSIDPTVSEQYF; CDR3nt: TGTGCCAGTAGTATAGACCCAACAGTCTCCGAGCAGTACTTC
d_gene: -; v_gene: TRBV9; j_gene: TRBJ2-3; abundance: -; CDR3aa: CASSVTWGSTDTQYF; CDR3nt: TGTGCCAGCAGCGTAACATGGGGGAGCACAGATACGCAGTATTTT
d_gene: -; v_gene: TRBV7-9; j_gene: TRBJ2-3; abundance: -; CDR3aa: CASSSLVGGWEVDTQYF; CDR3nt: TGTGCCAGCAGCTCTCTCGTTGGCGGGTGGGAGGTTGATACGCAGTATTTT
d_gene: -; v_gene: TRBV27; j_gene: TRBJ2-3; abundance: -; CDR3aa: CASSFLLFLDTQYF; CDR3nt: TGTGCCAGCAGTTTTCTTCTGTTTCTAGATACGCAGTATTTT
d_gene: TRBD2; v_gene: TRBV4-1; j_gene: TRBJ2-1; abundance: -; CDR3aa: CATKMRLAGGPPDNEQFF; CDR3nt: TGCGCCACCAAGATGCGGCTAGCGGGAGGGCCCCCTGACAATGAGCAGTTCTTC
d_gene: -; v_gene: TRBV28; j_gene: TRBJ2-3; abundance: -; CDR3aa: CASSFDIVVSYTDTQYF; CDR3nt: TGTGCCAGCAGTTTTGATATTGTCGTTAGCTACACAGATACGCAGTATTTT
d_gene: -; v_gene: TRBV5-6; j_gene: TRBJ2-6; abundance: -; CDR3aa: CASSLEQGLSSGANVLTF; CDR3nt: TGTGCCAGCAGCTTGGAGCAAGGGCTTAGCTCTGGGGCCAACGTCCTGACTTTC
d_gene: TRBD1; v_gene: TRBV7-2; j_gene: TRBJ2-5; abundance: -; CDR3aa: CASSLWAGGMETQYF; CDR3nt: TGTGCCAGCAGCTTATGGGCAGGGGGAATGGAGACCCAGTACTTC
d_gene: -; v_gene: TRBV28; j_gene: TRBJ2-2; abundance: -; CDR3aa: CATRTVTTGELFF; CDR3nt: TGTGCCACCCGGACAGTGACCACCGGGGAGCTGTTTTTT
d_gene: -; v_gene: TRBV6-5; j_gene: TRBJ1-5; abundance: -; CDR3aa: CASTSFSNQPQHF; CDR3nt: TGTGCCAGCACCTCCTTTAGCAATCAGCCCCAGCATTTT
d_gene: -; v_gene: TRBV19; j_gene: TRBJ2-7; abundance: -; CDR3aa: CASSWSGGEQYF; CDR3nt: TGTGCCAGTAGCTGGTCAGGTGGCGAGCAGTACTTC
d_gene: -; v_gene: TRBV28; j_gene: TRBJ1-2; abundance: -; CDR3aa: CASSWPVVGILRTYGYTF; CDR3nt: TGTGCCAGCAGTTGGCCCGTGGTTGGGATCCTTCGGACCTATGGCTACACCTTC
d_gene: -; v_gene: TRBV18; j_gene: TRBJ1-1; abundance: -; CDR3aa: CASSPTAPNTEAFF; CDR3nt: TGTGCCAGCTCACCGACGGCCCCTAACACTGAAGCTTTCTTT
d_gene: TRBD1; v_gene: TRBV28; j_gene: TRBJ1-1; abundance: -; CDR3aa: CASSFPTQGANTEAFF; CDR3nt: TGTGCCAGCAGTTTCCCAACACAGGGGGCGAACACTGAAGCTTTCTTT
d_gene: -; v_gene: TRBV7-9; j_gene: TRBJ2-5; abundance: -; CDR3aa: CASTGQGSMEYF; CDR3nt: TGTGCCAGCACAGGGCAGGGTTCGATGGAGTACTTC
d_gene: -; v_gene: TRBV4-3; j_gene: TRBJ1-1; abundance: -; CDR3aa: CASSQAKGGTEAFF; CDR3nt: TGCGCCAGCAGCCAAGCAAAAGGGGGGACTGAAGCTTTCTTT
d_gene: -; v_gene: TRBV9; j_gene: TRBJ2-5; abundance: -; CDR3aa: CASSVVGIGMETQYF; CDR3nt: TGTGCCAGCAGCGTAGTAGGGATTGGGATGGAGACCCAGTACTTC
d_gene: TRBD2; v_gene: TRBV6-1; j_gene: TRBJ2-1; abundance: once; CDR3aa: CASSESGLAGVDEQFF; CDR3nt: TGTGCCAGCAGTGAATCAGGACTAGCGGGAGTGGATGAGCAGTTCTTC
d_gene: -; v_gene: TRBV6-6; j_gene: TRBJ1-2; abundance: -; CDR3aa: CATSLLTDRDYGYTF; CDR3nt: TGTGCCACTTCCCTGCTGACGGACAGAGACTATGGCTACACCTTC
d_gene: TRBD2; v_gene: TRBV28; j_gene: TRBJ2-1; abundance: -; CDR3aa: CASSSSSGIVYNEQFF; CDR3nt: TGTGCCAGCAGCAGTTCTAGCGGGATAGTCTACAATGAGCAGTTCTTC
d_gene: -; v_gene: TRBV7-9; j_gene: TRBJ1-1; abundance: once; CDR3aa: CASSGGKKREMNTEAFF; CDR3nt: TGTGCCAGCAGCGGGGGCAAGAAGAGGGAGATGAACACTGAAGCTTTCTTT
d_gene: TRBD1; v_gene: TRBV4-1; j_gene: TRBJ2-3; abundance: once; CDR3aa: CASSQGSVAGQGAADTQYF; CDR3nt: TGCGCCAGCAGCCAAGGGTCCGTCGCGGGACAGGGGGCCGCAGATACGCAGTATTTT